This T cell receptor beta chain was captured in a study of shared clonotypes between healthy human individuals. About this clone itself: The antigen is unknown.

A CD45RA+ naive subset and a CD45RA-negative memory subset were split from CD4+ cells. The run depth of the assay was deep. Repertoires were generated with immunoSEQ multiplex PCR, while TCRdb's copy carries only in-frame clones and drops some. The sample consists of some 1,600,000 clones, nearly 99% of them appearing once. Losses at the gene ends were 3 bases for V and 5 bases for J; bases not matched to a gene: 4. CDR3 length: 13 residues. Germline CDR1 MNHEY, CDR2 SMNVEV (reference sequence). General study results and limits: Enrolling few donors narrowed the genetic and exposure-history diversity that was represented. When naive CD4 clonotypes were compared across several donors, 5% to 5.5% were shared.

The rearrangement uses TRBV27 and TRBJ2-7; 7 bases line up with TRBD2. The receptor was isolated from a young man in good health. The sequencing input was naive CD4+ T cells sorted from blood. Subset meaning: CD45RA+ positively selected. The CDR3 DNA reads TGTGCCAGCAGTTTGGCGGGAGCGAACGAGCAGTACTTC. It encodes CASSLAGANEQYF.